The present T cell receptor (beta chain) was sequenced within a study of PD-1 blockade in mismatch repair-deficient tumors. At the level of the study: Patients had more than ten mismatch repair-deficient cancer types, all previously treated and progressing. Study outcomes and limitations: Rapid post-treatment expansion, then contraction, generally preceding radiologic response, marked tumor-resident clones.

Note on this clone: The antigen remains unidentified.

Produced via immunoSEQ multiplex PCR; TCRdb's table is partial and in-frame only. The sample lists approximately 25,000 clones, 83% occurring once. PCR or immunohistochemistry showed mismatch repair deficiency in every enrolled patient. TCR sequencing covered a few patients who responded to pembrolizumab. The source was peripheral blood, collected 12 weeks after starting pembrolizumab. This receptor was obtained from an adult with mismatch repair-deficient cancer.

CDR3 sequence reads: CASSLVVRDGNEQFF. The CDR3 bases are TGTGCCAGCAGCTTAGTGGTGCGGGACGGGAATGAGCAGTTCTTC. This chain joins TRBV7-9 and TRBJ2-1, with D maybe TRBD2 (6 bases). This CDR3 has 15 residues. Trimming pared 1 base from V and 7 bases from J, leaving 14 bases between. Germline V gives CDR1 SEHNR, CDR2 FQNEAQ (reference sequence).